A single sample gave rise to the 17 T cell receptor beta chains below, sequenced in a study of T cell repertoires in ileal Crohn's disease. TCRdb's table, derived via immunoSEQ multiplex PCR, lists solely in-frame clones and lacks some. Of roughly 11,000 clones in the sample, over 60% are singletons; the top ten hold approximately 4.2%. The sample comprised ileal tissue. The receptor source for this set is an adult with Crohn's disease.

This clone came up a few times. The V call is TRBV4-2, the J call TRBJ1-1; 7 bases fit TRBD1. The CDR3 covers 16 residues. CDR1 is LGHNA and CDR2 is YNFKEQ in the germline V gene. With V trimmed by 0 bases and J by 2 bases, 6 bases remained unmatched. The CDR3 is CASSQESGQVNTEAFF. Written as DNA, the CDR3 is TGTGCCAGCAGCCAAGAATCCGGACAGGTCAACACTGAAGCTTTCTTT.

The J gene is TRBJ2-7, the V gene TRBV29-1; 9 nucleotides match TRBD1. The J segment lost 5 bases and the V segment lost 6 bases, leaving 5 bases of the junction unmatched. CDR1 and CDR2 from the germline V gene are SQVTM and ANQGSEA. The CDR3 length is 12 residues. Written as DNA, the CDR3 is TGCAGCGTCACGCGGACAGGGGACGAGCAGTACTTC. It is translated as CSVTRTGDEQYF.

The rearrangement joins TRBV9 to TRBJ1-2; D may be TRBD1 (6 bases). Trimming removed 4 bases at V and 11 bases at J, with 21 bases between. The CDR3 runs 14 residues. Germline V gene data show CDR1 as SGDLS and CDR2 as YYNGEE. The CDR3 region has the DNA TGTGCCAGCAGCTCTACTGGGGGGGCCAACCCGTACACCTTC. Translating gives CASSSTGGANPYTF.

The CDR3 bases are TGTGCCAGTAGTTCGGACAGGTCCTTTGGAAACACCATATATTTT. Translation: CASSSDRSFGNTIYF. The chain uses TRBV19 and TRBJ1-3; 7 nucleotides agree with TRBD1. This CDR3 contains 15 residues. V trimming: 5 bases; J trimming: 3 bases; junction bases outside the gene matches: 7. In germline, CDR1 is LNHDA, CDR2 SQIVND (reference sequence).

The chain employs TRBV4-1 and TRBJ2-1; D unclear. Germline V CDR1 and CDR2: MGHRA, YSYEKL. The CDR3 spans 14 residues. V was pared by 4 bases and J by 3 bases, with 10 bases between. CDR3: CASSRSTGYNEQFF. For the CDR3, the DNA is TGCGCCAGCAGCCGGTCGACGGGCTACAATGAGCAGTTCTTC.

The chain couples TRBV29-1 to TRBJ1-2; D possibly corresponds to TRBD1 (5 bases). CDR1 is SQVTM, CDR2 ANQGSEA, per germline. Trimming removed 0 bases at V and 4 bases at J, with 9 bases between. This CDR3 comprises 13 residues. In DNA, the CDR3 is TGCAGCGTTGAAGAGGAGGGGTTCTATGGCTACACCTTC. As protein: CSVEEEGFYGYTF. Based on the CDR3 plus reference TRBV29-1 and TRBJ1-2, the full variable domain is SAVISQKPSRDICQRGTSLTIQCQVDSQVTMMFWYRQQPGQSLTLIATANQGSEATYESGFVIDKFPISRPNLTFSTLTVSNMSPEDSSIYLCSVEEEGFYGYTFGSGTRLTVV.

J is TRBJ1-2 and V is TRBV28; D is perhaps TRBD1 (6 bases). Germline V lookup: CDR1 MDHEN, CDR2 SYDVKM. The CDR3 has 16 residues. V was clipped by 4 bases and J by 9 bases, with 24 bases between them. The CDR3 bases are TGTGCCAGCAGTTCCCAAGGGGGGGCCGGCCGGGGTAGCTACACCTTC. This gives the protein CASSSQGGAGRGSYTF.

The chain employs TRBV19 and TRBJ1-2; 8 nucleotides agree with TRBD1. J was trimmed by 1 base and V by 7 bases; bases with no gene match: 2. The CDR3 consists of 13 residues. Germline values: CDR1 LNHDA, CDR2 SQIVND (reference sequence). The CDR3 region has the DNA TGTGCCAGTAACAGGGGGAGTAACTATGGCTACACCTTC. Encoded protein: CASNRGSNYGYTF. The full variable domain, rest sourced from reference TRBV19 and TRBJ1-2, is DGGITQSPKYLFRKEGQNVTLSCEQNLNHDAMYWYRQDPGQGLRLIYYSQIVNDFQKGDIAEGYSVSREKKESFPLTVTSAQKNPTAFYLCASNRGSNYGYTFGSGTRLTVV.

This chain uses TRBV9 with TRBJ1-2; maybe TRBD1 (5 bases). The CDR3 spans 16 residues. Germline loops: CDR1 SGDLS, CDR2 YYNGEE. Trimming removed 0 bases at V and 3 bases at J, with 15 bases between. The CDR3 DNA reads TGTGCCAGCAGCGTAGTAACAGGAGAACAGTACTATGGCTACACCTTC. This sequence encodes CASSVVTGEQYYGYTF.

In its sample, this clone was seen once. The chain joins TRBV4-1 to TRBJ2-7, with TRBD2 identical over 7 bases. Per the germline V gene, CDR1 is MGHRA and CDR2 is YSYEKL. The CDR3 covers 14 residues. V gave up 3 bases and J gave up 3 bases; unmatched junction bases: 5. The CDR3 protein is CASSHPTGGYEQYF. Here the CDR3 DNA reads TGCGCCAGCAGCCATCCCACGGGGGGCTACGAGCAGTACTTC.

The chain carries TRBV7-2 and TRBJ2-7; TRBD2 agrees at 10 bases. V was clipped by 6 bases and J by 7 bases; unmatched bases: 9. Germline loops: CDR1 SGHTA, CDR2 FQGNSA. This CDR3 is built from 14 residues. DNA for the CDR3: TGTGCCAGCAGACTAAGCGGGGGGGCGTCGGAGCAGTACTTC. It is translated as CASRLSGGASEQYF.

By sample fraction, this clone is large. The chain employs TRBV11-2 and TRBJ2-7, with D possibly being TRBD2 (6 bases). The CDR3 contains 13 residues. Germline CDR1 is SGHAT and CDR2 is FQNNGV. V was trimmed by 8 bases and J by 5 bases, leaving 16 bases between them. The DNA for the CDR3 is TGTGCCAGCCTCAAAAGCGGGTCAGACGAGCAGTACTTC. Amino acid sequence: CASLKSGSDEQYF.

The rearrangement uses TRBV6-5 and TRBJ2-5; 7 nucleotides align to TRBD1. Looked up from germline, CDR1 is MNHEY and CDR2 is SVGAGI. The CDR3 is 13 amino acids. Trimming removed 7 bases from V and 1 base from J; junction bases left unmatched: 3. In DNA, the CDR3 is TGTGCCAGCACACGGGACAGCCAAGAGACCCAGTACTTC. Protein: CASTRDSQETQYF.

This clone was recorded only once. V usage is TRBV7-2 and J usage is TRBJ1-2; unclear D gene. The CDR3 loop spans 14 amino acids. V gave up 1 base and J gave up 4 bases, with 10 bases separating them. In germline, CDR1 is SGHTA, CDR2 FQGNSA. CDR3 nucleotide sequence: TGTGCCAGCAGCTTAGTTCCAGGCAGCTATGGCTACACCTTC. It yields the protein CASSLVPGSYGYTF.

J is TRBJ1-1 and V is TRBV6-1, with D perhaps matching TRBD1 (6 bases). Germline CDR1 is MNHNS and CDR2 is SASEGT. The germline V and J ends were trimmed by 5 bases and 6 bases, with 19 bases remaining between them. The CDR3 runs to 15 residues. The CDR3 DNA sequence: TGTGCCAGCAGTAAGTATGCAGGGGTGGGAGCTGAAGCTTTCTTT. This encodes CASSKYAGVGAEAFF.

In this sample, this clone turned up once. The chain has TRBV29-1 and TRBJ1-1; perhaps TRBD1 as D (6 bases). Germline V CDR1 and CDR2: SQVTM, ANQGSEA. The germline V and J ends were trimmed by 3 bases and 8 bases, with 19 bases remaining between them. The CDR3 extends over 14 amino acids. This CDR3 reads CSVERGKGGREAFF. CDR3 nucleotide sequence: TGCAGCGTTGAGAGAGGGAAGGGGGGGCGGGAAGCTTTCTTT. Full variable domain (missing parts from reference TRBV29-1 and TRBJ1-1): SAVISQKPSRDICQRGTSLTIQCQVDSQVTMMFWYRQQPGQSLTLIATANQGSEATYESGFVIDKFPISRPNLTFSTLTVSNMSPEDSSIYLCSVERGKGGREAFFGQGTRLTVV.

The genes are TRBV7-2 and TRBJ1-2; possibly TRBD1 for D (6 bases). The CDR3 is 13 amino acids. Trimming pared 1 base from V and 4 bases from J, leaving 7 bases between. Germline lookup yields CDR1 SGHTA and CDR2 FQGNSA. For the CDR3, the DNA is TGTGCCAGCAGCTTAGAGGGGGTCTATGGCTACACCTTC. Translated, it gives CASSLEGVYGYTF. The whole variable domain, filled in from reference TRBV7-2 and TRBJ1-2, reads GAGVSQSPSNKVTEKGKDVELRCDPISGHTALYWYRQSLGQGLEFLIYFQGNSAPDKSGLPSDRFSAERTGGSVSTLTIQRTQQEDSAVYLCASSLEGVYGYTFGSGTRLTVV.